This entry lists 16 T cell receptor beta chains sequenced from one sample in a study of blood T cell repertoires in COVID-19. Produced via immunoSEQ multiplex PCR; TCRdb's table is partial and in-frame only. This sample carries about 97,000 clones, around 88% of them seen once, and the ten largest clones take roughly 2%. The source material was peripheral blood. The receptors derive from a man between 50 and 59 years old with COVID-19, enrolled during active disease.

The chain is built from TRBV29-1 and TRBJ2-2, with 14 bases fitting TRBD2. The CDR3 spans 18 residues. V lost 0 bases to trimming and J lost 5 bases; unmatched junction nucleotides: 8. CDR1 is SQVTM, CDR2 ANQGSEA, per germline. CDR3 bases: TGCAGCGTTGAAGATCTTCGGACTAGCGGGGGGATAACCGGGGAGCTGTTTTTT. Translated, it gives CSVEDLRTSGGITGELFF.

This clone came up a few times. This sequence joins TRBV5-1 and TRBJ1-1; D may be TRBD1 (5 bases). Germline values: CDR1 SGHRS, CDR2 YFSETQ. Trimming took 4 bases from V and 1 from J, leaving 11 bases between them. This CDR3 comprises 14 residues. The CDR3 DNA reads TGCGCCAGCAGCGGCGGGACGGCGAACACTGAAGCTTTCTTT. Translated: CASSGGTANTEAFF. The whole variable domain, filled in from reference TRBV5-1 and TRBJ1-1, reads KAGVTQTPRYLIKTRGQQVTLSCSPISGHRSVSWYQQTPGQGLQFLFEYFSETQRNKGNFPGRFSGRQFSNSRSEMNVSTLELGDSALYLCASSGGTANTEAFFGQGTRLTVV.

The chain links TRBV10-3 to TRBJ1-2; 8 bases match TRBD1. CDR3 length equals 14 residues. Germline trimming cut 3 bases from V and 2 bases from J; bases unmatched to any gene: 2. Germline CDR1 ENHRY, CDR2 SYGVKD. CDR3 nucleotides: TGTGCCATCAGTGAACGGACAGGGAACTATGGCTACACCTTC. Encoded protein: CAISERTGNYGYTF.

The chain recombines TRBV5-1 with TRBJ2-7; TRBD2 aligns across 7 bases. The CDR3 length is 16 residues. The germline CDR1 and CDR2 sequences are SGHRS and YFSETQ. After removal of 1 base from V and 0 bases from J, the junction contained 7 bases not matched to a gene. In DNA form, the CDR3 reads TGCGCCAGCAGCTTGTCCGGGGGGATCAACTCCTACGAGCAGTACTTC. It yields the protein CASSLSGGINSYEQYF.

This clone was counted a few times. This sample also contains other DNA sequences that code for the same CDR3. This chain joins TRBV3-1 (or the pseudogene TRBV3-2) and TRBJ2-7; 8 positions match TRBD2. The CDR3 sequence is 15 residues long. Trimming at V came to 3 bases and at J to 0 bases, leaving 4 bases not matched to a gene. CDR1 is LGHDT, CDR2 YNNKEL, per germline (reference sequence). Here the CDR3 reads CASSQAGGGSYEQYF. The CDR3 DNA follows: TGTGCCAGCAGCCAGGCGGGAGGAGGCTCCTACGAGCAGTACTTC.

This clone has more than one count but fewer than ten. J is TRBJ2-7 and V is TRBV5-5, with 8 positions matching TRBD1. There are 15 residues in the CDR3. Losses at the gene ends were 1 base for V and 3 bases for J; bases not matched to a gene: 6. CDR1 SGHKS and CDR2 YYEKEE come from the germline V gene (reference sequence). CDR3 residues: CASSLYTGTGYEQYF. The CDR3 region has the DNA TGTGCCAGCAGCTTGTACACCGGGACAGGCTACGAGCAGTACTTC.

The chain uses TRBV5-1 and TRBJ1-1; 7 bases align to TRBD1. Germline V lookup: CDR1 SGHRS, CDR2 YFSETQ. Trimming removed 2 bases from V and 10 bases from J; junction bases left unmatched: 17. This CDR3 region has 16 residues. CDR3 protein: CASSLGHRDSPYGAFF. The CDR3 DNA is TGCGCCAGCAGCTTAGGCCACCGGGACAGCCCATATGGAGCTTTCTTT.

The rearrangement joins TRBV29-1 to TRBJ1-2; TRBD1 aligns across 10 bases. Germline V gene sequence: CDR1 SQVTM, CDR2 ANQGSEA. The length of the CDR3 is 11 residues. The ends lost 7 bases at V and 7 bases at J; junction bases unmatched: 3. CDR3 in DNA: TGCAGCGCTGGGACAGGGGCTGGCTACACCTTC. The encoded protein is CSAGTGAGYTF. Drawing the rest from reference TRBV29-1 and TRBJ1-2, the complete variable domain is SAVISQKPSRDICQRGTSLTIQCQVDSQVTMMFWYRQQPGQSLTLIATANQGSEATYESGFVIDKFPISRPNLTFSTLTVSNMSPEDSSIYLCSAGTGAGYTFGSGTRLTVV.

The rearrangement joins TRBV5-1 to TRBJ1-1; no firm D call. CDR1 SGHRS and CDR2 YFSETQ come from the germline V gene. Between the trimmed V and J ends, which lost 0 bases and 1 base, there was a span of 10 bases. The CDR3 has 15 residues. CDR3 nucleotide sequence: TGCGCCAGCAGCTTGGAGGCAGGCTGGAACACTGAAGCTTTCTTT. It encodes CASSLEAGWNTEAFF.

The chain recombines TRBV7-8 with TRBJ1-1, with D possibly being TRBD1 (6 bases). The CDR3 is 15 amino acids. CDR1 is SGHVS and CDR2 is FQNEAQ in the germline V gene. V lost 7 bases to trimming and J lost 1 base, with 16 bases between them. Here the CDR3 DNA reads TGTGCCAGCAAAAAGTTGGGCAGGGGGAACACTGAAGCTTTCTTT. As protein: CASKKLGRGNTEAFF.

This sequence joins TRBV5-1 and TRBJ2-5; D might be TRBD1 (5 bases). CDR3 size: 14 residues. The germline V gene encodes CDR1 SGHRS and CDR2 YFSETQ. V was shortened by 0 bases and J by 0 bases, with 6 bases between the two germline ends. For the CDR3, the DNA is TGCGCCAGCAGCTTGGGACAGAACCAAGAGACCCAGTACTTC. This gives the protein CASSLGQNQETQYF.

This clone occurred a few times. At the DNA level, this CDR3 is encoded by other sequences in the same sample as well. This chain connects TRBV18 to TRBJ2-7; 9 nucleotides align to TRBD1. The CDR3 spans 15 residues. Germline assignment: CDR1 KGHSH and CDR2 LQKENI. V was pared by 2 bases and J by 1 base, with 3 bases of the junction left unmatched. CDR3 protein: CASSPGTGLSYEQYF. In DNA, the CDR3 is TGTGCCAGCTCACCAGGGACAGGGCTATCCTACGAGCAGTACTTC.

In its sample, this clone was seen a few times. This rearrangement joins TRBV3-1 (or the pseudogene TRBV3-2) to TRBJ1-2; D unclear. The CDR3 loop spans 14 amino acids. V was pared by 1 base and J by 4 bases, with 10 bases between. Germline V lookup: CDR1 LGHDT, CDR2 YNNKEL (reference sequence). The chain's CDR3 is CASSQGSDTYGYTF. Here the CDR3 DNA reads TGTGCCAGCAGCCAAGGTTCCGACACCTATGGCTACACCTTC.

The CDR3 coding sequence is TGTGCCAGCAGTAACCCGGGAGAACAGCCCCAGCATTTT. Translated, it gives CASSNPGEQPQHF. This chain joins TRBV6-5 and TRBJ1-5; D ambiguous. V gave up 5 bases and J gave up 7 bases, with 12 bases separating them. The V gene's germline CDR1 is MNHEY and CDR2 SVGAGI. This CDR3 has 13 amino acids.

The chain is built from TRBV7-9 and TRBJ2-7; the D gene is possibly TRBD1 (6 bases). CDR3 length: 15 residues. Trimming stripped 5 bases from V and 1 base from J, with 15 bases between. Germline V gives CDR1 SEHNR, CDR2 FQNEAQ (reference sequence). The CDR3 bases are TGTGCCAGCAGCCCGGGACACCGTTTGTCCTACGAGCAGTACTTC. Translation gives CASSPGHRLSYEQYF.

Only one count was recorded for this clone. The rearrangement uses TRBV4-1 and TRBJ2-7; a weak D match, TRBD2 (6 bases). CDR1 and CDR2 from the germline V gene are MGHRA and YSYEKL. The V end lost 1 base, the J end lost 5 bases, and 15 bases lay between the germline ends. The CDR3 runs to 15 residues. The CDR3 loop is CASSQAATSVDEQYF. For the CDR3, the DNA is TGCGCCAGCAGCCAAGCCGCGACTAGTGTCGACGAGCAGTACTTC.